These T cell receptor beta chains were read from a single sample in a study of blood T cells in healthy people across ages. MiXCR was run by TCRdb on the 5' RACE reads, yielding one entry per CDR3 protein. The data hold 350,000 to 450,000 distinct CDR3 sequences, with approximately 52% observed a single time. Material: blood. All receptors derive from a man in his sixties in good health. The CDR3 runs from the conserved cysteine through the conserved F or W. A D gene is named only where the DNA matches it firmly. For some rows the clone size is stated as once, few or many, or as a class when expanded; others skip it.

>TRBJ1-1|-|-|TRBV20-1
TGCAGTGCTAGAGATAGGCGGGCAGGGAGGACTGAAGCTTTCTTT
CSARDRRAGRTEAFF
>TRBJ2-5|-|TRBD2|TRBV4-2
TGTGCCAGCAGCTCGCCCGGGACTAGTCAAGGTTCCCAGTACTTC
CASSSPGTSQGSQYF
>TRBJ2-5|-|-|TRBV28
TGTGCCAGCACGAGAAAGGAGACCCAGTACTTC
CASTRKETQYF
>TRBJ1-2|many|-|TRBV5-4
TGTGCCAGCAGCTTTTCTTTAAACTATGGCTACACCTTC
CASSFSLNYGYTF
>TRBJ1-2|-|TRBD1|TRBV7-8
TGTGCCAGCAGCTCAAGGACAGGGATCCTCTATGGCTACACCTTC
CASSSRTGILYGYTF
>TRBJ2-7|-|-|TRBV20-1
TGCAGTGCTAGATCGCTAACGGGGGTACAGTACTTC
CSARSLTGVQYF
>TRBJ2-1|-|TRBD2|TRBV4-2
TGTGCCAGCAGCCAAGGGACTAGCGGTTACTACAATGAGCAGTTCTTC
CASSQGTSGYYNEQFF
>TRBJ2-4|-|-|TRBV6-5
TGTGCCAGCACCAAAGGCTTTGGCATTCAGTACTTC
CASTKGFGIQYF
>TRBJ2-1|-|TRBD2|TRBV6-6
TGTGCCGGATCTAGCGGCCCCGGGGCCCAGTTCTTC
CAGSSGPGAQFF
>TRBJ2-1|-|-|TRBV7-2
TGTGCCAGCAGCTTATATATTGAGGGGAACTATGAGCAGTTCTTC
CASSLYIEGNYEQFF
>TRBJ2-7|few|TRBD2|TRBV7-2
TGTGCCAGCAGCTTGCCGGGACTAGCGACCTACGAGCAGTACTTC
CASSLPGLATYEQYF
>TRBJ2-3|-|TRBD2|TRBV7-8
TGTGCCAGCAACTCCCCTAGCGGGGGAGATACGCAGTATTTT
CASNSPSGGDTQYF
>TRBJ2-5|-|-|TRBV3-1
TGTGCCAGCAGCCAAGGCTCGGTTGTGAGGCAAGAGACCCAGTACTTC
CASSQGSVVRQETQYF
>TRBJ2-3|-|-|TRBV5-1
TGCGCCAGCAGCCTGGGGGTCGATACGCAGTATTTT
CASSLGVDTQYF
>TRBJ2-5|-|-|TRBV24-1
TGTGCCACCAGTGACAGCTCGGGGACCAAAGAGACCCAGTACTTC
CATSDSSGTKETQYF
>TRBJ2-7|-|-|TRBV12-3/TRBV12-4
TGTGCCAGCAGTTTATTAGGGACGGCCGAGCAGTACTTC
CASSLLGTAEQYF
>TRBJ2-7|-|-|TRBV20-1
TGCAGTGCTAGTACGGACTCCGCCTACGAGCAGTACTTC
CSASTDSAYEQYF
>TRBJ1-6|-|-|TRBV12-3/TRBV12-4
TGTGCCAGCAGTTTCGGAGGGGAGCGATCACCCCTCCACTTT
CASSFGGERSPLHF
>TRBJ2-5|few|-|TRBV20-1
TGCAGTGCGAAAGACCCAACCCAAGAGACCCAGTACTTC
CSAKDPTQETQYF
>TRBJ2-1|many|TRBD2|TRBV29-1
TGCAGCGCGTCTAGCGGCCCCAATGAGCAGTTCTTC
CSASSGPNEQFF
>TRBJ2-4|few|TRBD2|TRBV27
TGTGCCAGACTAGCGGGAGTCTCCAAAAACATTCAGTACTTC
CARLAGVSKNIQYF
>TRBJ2-3|-|-|TRBV20-1
TGCAGTGCTGAGGGGGAGGGGCCCACAGATACGCAGTATTTT
CSAEGEGPTDTQYF
>TRBJ1-6|-|TRBD1|TRBV4-2
TGTGCCAGCAGCGTCCGGGACAGAACTTATAATTCACCCCTCCACTTT
CASSVRDRTYNSPLHF